Listed below are T cell receptor beta chains from one sample, sequenced in a study of cytomegalovirus exposure and HLA in healthy donors. The data were produced by immunoSEQ multiplex PCR, yet TCRdb's version contains in-frame clones alone and is incomplete. This sample's clone table lists about 96,000 clones. Sequencing was carried out using PBMCs. The receptors here all came from a woman aged 25 to 45 in good health and CMV-seronegative. Both conserved end residues are part of each CDR3. The order of the fields is CDR3 protein, CDR3 DNA, D gene, V gene, J gene. D genes are given only for firm matches.

CASSLRSPGIQPQHF	TGTGCCAGCAGTTTACGGTCCCCAGGGATTCAGCCCCAGCATTTT	NA	TRBV27	TRBJ1-5
CASSQDRGVGYEQYF	TGCGCCAGCAGCCAAGATCGCGGTGTCGGGTACGAGCAGTACTTC	NA	TRBV4-1	TRBJ2-7
CASSLAGGTGAYGYTF	TGTGCCAGCAGCTTAGCAGGGGGGACAGGGGCCTATGGCTACACCTTC	TRBD1	TRBV7-9	TRBJ1-2
CASPGGIGFDEQFF	TGTGCCTCCCCGGGGGGGATTGGATTCGATGAGCAGTTCTTC	TRBD2	TRBV30	TRBJ2-1
CASSILGTINNEQFF	TGTGCCAGCAGCATACTCGGGACAATAAACAATGAGCAGTTCTTC	NA	TRBV6-5	TRBJ2-1
CASSLARTLLGSYEQYF	TGTGCCAGCAGCTTAGCTCGGACGCTTCTTGGGAGCTACGAGCAGTACTTC	NA	TRBV11-2	TRBJ2-7
CASSLRGGPVSVEQYF	TGTGCCAGCAGCTTAAGGGGAGGGCCCGTGTCCGTCGAGCAGTACTTC	TRBD2	TRBV7-2	TRBJ2-7
CASSVRGKNTEAFF	TGTGCCAGCAGTGTGAGAGGGAAGAACACTGAAGCTTTCTTT	NA	TRBV6-5	TRBJ1-1
CASSLGLTSGSADTQYF	TGTGCCAGCAGCTTAGGCCTCACTAGCGGGAGTGCAGATACGCAGTATTTT	TRBD2	TRBV11-3	TRBJ2-3
CSAAGKGAFF	TGCAGTGCCGCCGGGAAAGGAGCTTTCTTT	NA	TRBV20-1	TRBJ1-1
CASSERTGFTEAFF	TGCGCCAGCAGCGAACGGACAGGGTTCACTGAAGCTTTCTTT	TRBD1	TRBV4-1	TRBJ1-1
CASSSRGGGEQYF	TGTGCCAGCAGTTCCCGTGGAGGCGGCGAGCAGTACTTC	NA	TRBV27	TRBJ2-7
CASSDGSASANYGYTF	TGTGCCAGCAGTGATGGCAGTGCCTCAGCTAACTATGGCTACACCTTC	NA	TRBV2	TRBJ1-2
CSVDPKPGLIKNEQFF	TGCAGCGTTGACCCAAAACCCGGACTCATCAAGAATGAGCAGTTCTTC	NA	TRBV29-1	TRBJ2-1
CASSQGAHSYEQYF	TGTGCCAGCAGCCAAGGGGCACACTCCTACGAGCAGTACTTC	NA	TRBV6-5	TRBJ2-7
CASSLSGAGDTQYF	TGTGCCAGCAGCTTAAGCGGGGCGGGAGATACGCAGTATTTT	TRBD2	TRBV7-9	TRBJ2-3
CASSRPGSYNEQFF	TGTGCCAGCAGTCGCCCAGGGTCCTACAATGAGCAGTTCTTC	NA	TRBV27	TRBJ2-1
CAITSPGTGSRYEQYF	TGTGCCATCACAAGTCCCGGGACAGGGTCCCGCTACGAGCAGTACTTC	TRBD1	TRBV10-3	TRBJ2-7
CASSLFVGTGASSYNSPLHF	TGTGCCAGCAGTTTATTTGTGGGGACAGGGGCTAGCTCCTATAATTCACCCCTCCACTTT	TRBD1	TRBV27	TRBJ1-6
CASSLMLGSLGYTF	TGTGCCAGCAGCTTGATGCTAGGCAGCCTCGGCTACACCTTC	NA	TRBV5-8	TRBJ1-2
CASSLVPAGTGVNTIYF	TGTGCCAGCAGCTTAGTCCCCGCCGGGACAGGGGTAAACACCATATATTTT	TRBD1	TRBV7-9	TRBJ1-3
CASSVGELAGREQYF	TGTGCCAGCAGCGTAGGTGAACTAGCGGGGAGAGAGCAGTACTTC	TRBD2	TRBV9	TRBJ2-7
CASSGTGGADTQYF	TGCGCCAGCAGCGGGACAGGGGGCGCAGATACGCAGTATTTT	TRBD1	TRBV5-1	TRBJ2-3
CASSLGPSGEETQYF	TGTGCCAGCAGCTTAGGACCCAGCGGGGAAGAGACCCAGTACTTC	TRBD2	TRBV11-2	TRBJ2-5
CASRPNLGQGANTEAFF	TGTGCCAGCAGACCTAATCTGGGGCAGGGGGCGAACACTGAAGCTTTCTTT	TRBD1	TRBV28	TRBJ1-1
CASSFDRRRGGSTDTQYF	TGTGCCAGCAGTTTTGACCGACGCAGGGGCGGTAGCACAGATACGCAGTATTTT	NA	TRBV27	TRBJ2-3
CASSSLAGAIREQYF	TGTGCCAGCAGCAGTCTAGCGGGGGCCATTAGGGAGCAGTACTTC	NA	TRBV21-1	TRBJ2-7
CSAMEGYGYTF	TGCAGTGCTATGGAGGGCTATGGCTACACCTTC	NA	TRBV20-1	TRBJ1-2
CASSASAGAGETQYF	TGTGCCAGCAGTGCCTCAGCGGGGGCCGGGGAGACCCAGTACTTC	TRBD2	TRBV6-4	TRBJ2-5
CASSLIRPPTAYEQYF	TGTGCCAGCAGCTTAATACGGCCCCCGACAGCCTACGAGCAGTACTTC	NA	TRBV11-3	TRBJ2-7
CASSIDPRNTEAFF	TGTGCCAGTAGTATAGATCCCAGGAACACTGAAGCTTTCTTT	NA	TRBV19	TRBJ1-1
CASSLSSGTYRGYTF	TGTGCCAGCTCACTCAGTTCCGGGACATATAGAGGCTACACCTTC	NA	TRBV18	TRBJ1-2
CASSRPGQGLTGYTF	TGTGCCAGCAGCCGGCCGGGACAGGGTTTAACTGGCTACACCTTC	TRBD1	TRBV5-8	TRBJ1-2
CSANTGGGAFF	TGCAGTGCTAATACAGGGGGGGGAGCTTTCTTT	TRBD1	TRBV20-1	TRBJ1-1
CASSTHRDSGGNQPQHF	TGTGCCAGCAGCACCCACCGGGACTCAGGAGGAAATCAGCCCCAGCATTTT	NA	TRBV11-1	TRBJ1-5
CASSLSGREDNSPLHF	TGTGCCAGCAGCTTGTCCGGCAGGGAGGATAATTCACCCCTCCACTTT	NA	TRBV5-6	TRBJ1-6
CASSPPRPLDTQYF	TGTGCCAGCTCACCACCCAGGCCATTGGATACGCAGTATTTT	NA	TRBV18	TRBJ2-3
CASSQDLRGGVQETQYF	TGTGCCAGCAGCCAAGATCTAAGGGGAGGAGTCCAAGAGACCCAGTACTTC	NA	TRBV14	TRBJ2-5
CAFGQGATEQYF	TGTGCTTTTGGACAGGGGGCGACCGAGCAGTACTTC	TRBD1	TRBV6-1	TRBJ2-7
CASSAYMNTEAFF	TGTGCCAGTAGTGCCTATATGAACACTGAAGCTTTCTTT	NA	TRBV19	TRBJ1-1
CASSLEEGAGEAFF	TGTGCCAGCAGCTTAGAAGAGGGGGCAGGGGAAGCTTTCTTT	TRBD1	TRBV13	TRBJ1-1